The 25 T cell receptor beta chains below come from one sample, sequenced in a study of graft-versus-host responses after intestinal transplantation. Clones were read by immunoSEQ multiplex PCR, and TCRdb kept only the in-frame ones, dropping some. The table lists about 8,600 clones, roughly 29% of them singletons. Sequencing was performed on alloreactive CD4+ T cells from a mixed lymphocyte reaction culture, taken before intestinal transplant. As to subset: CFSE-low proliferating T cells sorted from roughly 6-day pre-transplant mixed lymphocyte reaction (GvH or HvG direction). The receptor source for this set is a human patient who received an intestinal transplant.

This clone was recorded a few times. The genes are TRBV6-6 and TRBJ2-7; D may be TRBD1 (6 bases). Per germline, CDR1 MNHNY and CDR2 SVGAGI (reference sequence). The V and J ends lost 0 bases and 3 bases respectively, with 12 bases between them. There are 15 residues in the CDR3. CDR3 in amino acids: CASSYSQGTNYEQYF. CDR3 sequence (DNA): TGTGCCAGCAGTTACTCGCAGGGGACGAACTACGAGCAGTACTTC.

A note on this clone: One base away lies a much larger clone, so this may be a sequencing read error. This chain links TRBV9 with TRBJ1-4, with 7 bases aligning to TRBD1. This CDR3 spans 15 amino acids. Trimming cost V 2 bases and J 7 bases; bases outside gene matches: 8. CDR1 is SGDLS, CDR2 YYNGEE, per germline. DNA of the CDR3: TGTGCCAGCAGCGTGACAGGGCTTGGGAGTGAAAAACTGTTTTTT. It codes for CASSVTGLGSEKLFF.

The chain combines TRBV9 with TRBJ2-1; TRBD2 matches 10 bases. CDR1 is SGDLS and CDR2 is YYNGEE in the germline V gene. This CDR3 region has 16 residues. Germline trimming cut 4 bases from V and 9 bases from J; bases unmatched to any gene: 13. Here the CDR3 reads CASSLQRASGRPEQFF. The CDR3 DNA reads TGTGCCAGCAGCCTTCAACGAGCTAGCGGGAGACCTGAGCAGTTCTTC.

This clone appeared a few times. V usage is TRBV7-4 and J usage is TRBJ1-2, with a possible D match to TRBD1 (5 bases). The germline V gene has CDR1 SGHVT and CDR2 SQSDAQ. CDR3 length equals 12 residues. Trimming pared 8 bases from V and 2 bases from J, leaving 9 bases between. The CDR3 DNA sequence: TGTGCCAGCGGGGGAGGGAACTATGGCTACACCTTC. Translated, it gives CASGGGNYGYTF.

The CDR3 region has the DNA TGCGCCAGCAGCTTATTAGACGGAGGCGGGGGCTACACCTTC. Its protein product is CASSLLDGGGGYTF. The chain couples TRBV5-1 to TRBJ1-2; D call uncertain. Looked up from germline, CDR1 is SGHRS and CDR2 is YFSETQ. V dropped 2 bases and J dropped 8 bases, with 16 bases sitting between them. The CDR3 is 14 residues long.

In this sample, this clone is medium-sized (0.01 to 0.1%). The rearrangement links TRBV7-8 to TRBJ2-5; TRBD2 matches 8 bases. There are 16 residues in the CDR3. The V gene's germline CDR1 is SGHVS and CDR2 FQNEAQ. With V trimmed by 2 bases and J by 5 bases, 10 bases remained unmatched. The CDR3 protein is CASSLTLTGGRETQYF. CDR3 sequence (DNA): TGTGCCAGCAGCTTAACCCTGACGGGGGGGCGGGAGACCCAGTACTTC.

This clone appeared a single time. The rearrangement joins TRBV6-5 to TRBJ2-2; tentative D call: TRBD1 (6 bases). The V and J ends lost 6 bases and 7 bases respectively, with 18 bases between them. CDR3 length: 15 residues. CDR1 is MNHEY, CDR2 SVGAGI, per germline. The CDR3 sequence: CASRSRRGQIGELFF. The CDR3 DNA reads TGTGCCAGCAGGTCCCGGAGAGGACAGATCGGGGAGCTGTTTTTT.

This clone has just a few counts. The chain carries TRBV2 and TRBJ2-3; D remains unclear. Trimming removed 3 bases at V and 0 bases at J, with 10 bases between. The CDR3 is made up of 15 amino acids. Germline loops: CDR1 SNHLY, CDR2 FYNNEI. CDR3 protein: CASSEVGYSTDTQYF. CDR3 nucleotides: TGTGCCAGCAGTGAGGTGGGCTACAGCACAGATACGCAGTATTTT.

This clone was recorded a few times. The CDR3 DNA follows: TGTGCCAGCAGTGGCAGGTACAATGAAAAACTGTTTTTT. Translation: CASSGRYNEKLFF. J is TRBJ1-4 and V is TRBV6-5; the D is unclear. V shed 5 bases and J shed 5 bases, with 9 bases lying between them. CDR3 length: 13 residues. CDR1 MNHEY and CDR2 SVGAGI come from the germline V gene.

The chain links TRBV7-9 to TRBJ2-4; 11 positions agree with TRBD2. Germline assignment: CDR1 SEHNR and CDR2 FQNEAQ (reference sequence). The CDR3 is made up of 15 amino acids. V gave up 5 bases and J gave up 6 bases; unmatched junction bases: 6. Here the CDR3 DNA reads TGTGCCAGCAGCCCCTGGACTAGCGGGCTAAACATTCAGTACTTC. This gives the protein CASSPWTSGLNIQYF.

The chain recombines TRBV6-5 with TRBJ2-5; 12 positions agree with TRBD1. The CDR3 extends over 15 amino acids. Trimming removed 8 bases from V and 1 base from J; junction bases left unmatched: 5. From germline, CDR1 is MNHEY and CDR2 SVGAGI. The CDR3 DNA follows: TGTGCCAGCGCGGGACAGGGGGCCATCCAAGAGACCCAGTACTTC. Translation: CASAGQGAIQETQYF.

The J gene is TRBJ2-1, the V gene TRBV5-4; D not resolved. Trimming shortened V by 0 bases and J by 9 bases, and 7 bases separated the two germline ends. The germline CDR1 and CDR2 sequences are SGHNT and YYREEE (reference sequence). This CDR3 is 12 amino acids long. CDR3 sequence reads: CASSLVGIEQFF. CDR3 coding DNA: TGTGCCAGCAGCTTGGTCGGTATTGAGCAGTTCTTC.

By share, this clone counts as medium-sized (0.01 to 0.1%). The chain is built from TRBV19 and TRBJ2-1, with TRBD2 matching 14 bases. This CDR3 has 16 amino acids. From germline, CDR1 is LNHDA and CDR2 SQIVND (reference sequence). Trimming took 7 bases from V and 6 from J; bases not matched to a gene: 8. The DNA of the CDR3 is TGTGCCAGTACCCAACAGGGACTAGCGGGAGTCAATGAGCAGTTCTTC. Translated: CASTQQGLAGVNEQFF.

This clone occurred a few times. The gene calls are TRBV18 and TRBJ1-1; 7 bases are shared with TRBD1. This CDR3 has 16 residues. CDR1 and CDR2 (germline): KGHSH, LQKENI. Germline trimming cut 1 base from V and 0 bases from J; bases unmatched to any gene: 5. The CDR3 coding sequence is TGTGCCAGCTCACCACAGAGGGGGCCATTGAACACTGAAGCTTTCTTT. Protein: CASSPQRGPLNTEAFF.

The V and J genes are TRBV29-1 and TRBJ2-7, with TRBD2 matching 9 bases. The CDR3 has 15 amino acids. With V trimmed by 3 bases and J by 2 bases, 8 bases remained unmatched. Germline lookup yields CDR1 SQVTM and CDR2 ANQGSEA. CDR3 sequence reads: CSVESAGGRAYEQYF. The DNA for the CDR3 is TGCAGCGTTGAGAGTGCCGGCGGGAGGGCCTACGAGCAGTACTTC.

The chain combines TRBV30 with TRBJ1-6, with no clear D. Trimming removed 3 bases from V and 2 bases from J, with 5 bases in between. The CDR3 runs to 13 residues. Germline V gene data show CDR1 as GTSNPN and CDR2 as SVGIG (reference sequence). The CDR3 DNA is TGTGCCTGGAGGGGCCCCTATAATTCACCCCTCCACTTT. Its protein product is CAWRGPYNSPLHF.

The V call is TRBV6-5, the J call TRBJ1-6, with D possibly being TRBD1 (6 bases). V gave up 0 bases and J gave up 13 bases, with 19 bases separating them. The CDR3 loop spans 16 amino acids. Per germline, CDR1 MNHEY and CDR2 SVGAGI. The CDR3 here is CASSYSGHLTSLPLHF. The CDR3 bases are TGTGCCAGCAGTTACTCGGGACATCTCACATCCCTTCCCCTCCACTTT.

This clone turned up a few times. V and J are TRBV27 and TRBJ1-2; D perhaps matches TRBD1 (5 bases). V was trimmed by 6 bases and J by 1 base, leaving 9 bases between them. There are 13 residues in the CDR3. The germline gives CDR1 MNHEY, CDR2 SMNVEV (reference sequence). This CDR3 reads CASSTGLNYGYTF. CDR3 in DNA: TGTGCCAGCAGCACAGGTCTTAACTATGGCTACACCTTC.

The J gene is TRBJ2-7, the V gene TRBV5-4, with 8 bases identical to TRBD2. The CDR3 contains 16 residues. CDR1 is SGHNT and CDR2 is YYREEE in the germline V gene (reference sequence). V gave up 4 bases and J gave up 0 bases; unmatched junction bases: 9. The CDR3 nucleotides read TGTGCCAGCAGCCCATCCTTAGGGACTAGCTCCTACGAGCAGTACTTC. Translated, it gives CASSPSLGTSSYEQYF.

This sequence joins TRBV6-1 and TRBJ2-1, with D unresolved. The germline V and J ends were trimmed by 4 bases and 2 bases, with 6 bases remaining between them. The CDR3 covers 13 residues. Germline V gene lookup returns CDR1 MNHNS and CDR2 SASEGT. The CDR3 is CASSGQTYNEQFF. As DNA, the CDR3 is TGTGCCAGCAGTGGGCAGACCTACAATGAGCAGTTCTTC.

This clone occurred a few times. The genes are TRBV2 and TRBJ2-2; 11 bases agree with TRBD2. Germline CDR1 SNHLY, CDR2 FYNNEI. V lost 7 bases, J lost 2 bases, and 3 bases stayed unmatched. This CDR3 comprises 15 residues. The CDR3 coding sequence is TGTGCCAGCAAACGACTAGCGGGAAACACCGGGGAGCTGTTTTTT. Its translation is CASKRLAGNTGELFF.

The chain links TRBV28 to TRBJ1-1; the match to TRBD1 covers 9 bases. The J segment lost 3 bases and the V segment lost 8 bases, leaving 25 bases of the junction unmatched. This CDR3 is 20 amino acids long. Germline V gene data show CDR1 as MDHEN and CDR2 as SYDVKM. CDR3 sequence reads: CASPPLIGFDRGRFDTEAFF. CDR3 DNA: TGTGCCAGCCCACCCTTAATCGGCTTCGACAGGGGGAGGTTTGACACTGAAGCTTTCTTT.

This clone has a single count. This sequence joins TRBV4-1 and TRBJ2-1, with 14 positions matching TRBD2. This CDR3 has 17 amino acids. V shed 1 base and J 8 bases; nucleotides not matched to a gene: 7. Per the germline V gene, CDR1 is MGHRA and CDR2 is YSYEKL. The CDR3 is CASSQVPGLAGVYEQFF. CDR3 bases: TGCGCCAGCAGCCAAGTCCCGGGACTAGCGGGAGTCTATGAGCAGTTCTTC.

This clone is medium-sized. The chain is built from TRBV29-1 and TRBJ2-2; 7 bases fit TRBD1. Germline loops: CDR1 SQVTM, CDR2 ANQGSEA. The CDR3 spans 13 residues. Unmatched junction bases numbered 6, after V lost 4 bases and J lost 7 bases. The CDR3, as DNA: TGCAGCGTTGGTTGGACAGGCGGCGGGGAGCTGTTTTTT. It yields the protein CSVGWTGGGELFF.

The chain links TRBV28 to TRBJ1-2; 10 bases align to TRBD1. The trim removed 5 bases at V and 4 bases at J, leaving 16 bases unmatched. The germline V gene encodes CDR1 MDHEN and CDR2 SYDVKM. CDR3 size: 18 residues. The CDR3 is CASSDRGQGRFSGYGYTF. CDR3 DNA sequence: TGTGCCAGCAGTGACCGGGGACAGGGGAGGTTTAGCGGCTATGGCTACACCTTC.